A selection of T cell receptor beta chains follows, all from one sample in a study of T cell responses to AZD1222 COVID-19 vaccine. TCRdb keeps only in-frame clones here, not all; method: immunoSEQ multiplex PCR. Counted here are about 110,000 clones, around 90% occurring once; the ten biggest clones make up 2% to 2.5%. The sequences come from peripheral blood, collected 28 days after the second AZD1222 dose. These receptors all come from an adult who received the AZD1222 COVID-19 vaccine. Both conserved end residues are part of each CDR3. Fields, in order: CDR3 length, J gene, V gene, clone size, D gene, CDR3 protein, CDR3 DNA. The D gene is left open where the match is weak. Size tells how often a clone was seen (once, few, many) or the class of an expanded clone, and some rows leave it out.

12 | TRBJ2-7 | TRBV9 | . | . | CASSDGFYEQYF | TGTGCCAGCAGCGACGGGTTCTACGAGCAGTACTTC
13 | TRBJ2-7 | TRBV6-5 | . | . | CASSQNFLYEQYF | TGTGCCAGCAGTCAAAATTTTCTCTACGAGCAGTACTTC
15 | TRBJ2-3 | TRBV5-4 | . | . | CASSLVTTSTDTQYF | TGTGCCAGCAGCTTAGTCACAACTAGCACAGATACGCAGTATTTT
15 | TRBJ2-7 | TRBV24-1 | once | TRBD1 | CATSDPGTGSYEQYF | TGTGCCACCAGTGATCCCGGGACAGGGTCGTACGAGCAGTACTTC
14 | TRBJ1-2 | TRBV4-3 | . | . | CASSERTANYGYTF | TGCGCCAGCAGTGAGAGGACAGCCAACTATGGCTACACCTTC
15 | TRBJ1-5 | TRBV9 | . | TRBD1 | CASSVATGVDQPQHF | TGTGCCAGCAGCGTAGCTACAGGGGTTGATCAGCCCCAGCATTTT
14 | TRBJ1-5 | TRBV7-2 | . | . | CASSLGQSPQPQHF | TGTGCCAGCAGTTTAGGACAATCGCCTCAGCCCCAGCATTTT
15 | TRBJ1-1 | TRBV21-1 | . | . | CASSTAWVNGAEAFF | TGTGCCAGCAGCACAGCTTGGGTCAATGGGGCTGAAGCTTTCTTT
13 | TRBJ1-6 | TRBV14 | once | . | CASSQDIRSPLHF | TGTGCCAGCAGCCAAGATATCCGATCACCCCTCCACTTT
14 | TRBJ2-6 | TRBV6-5 | . | . | CASSYSSGANVLTF | TGTGCCAGCAGTTACTCGTCTGGGGCCAACGTCCTGACTTTC
16 | TRBJ2-7 | TRBV6-5 | . | TRBD1 | CASSSRTGGFTYEQYF | TGTGCCAGCAGTTCCCGGACAGGGGGCTTTACCTACGAGCAGTACTTC
14 | TRBJ1-2 | TRBV2 | . | . | CASSEGLRHNGYTF | TGTGCCAGCAGTGAGGGGCTCAGGCATAATGGCTACACCTTC
15 | TRBJ1-5 | TRBV5-5 | . | . | CASSLEPASNQPQHF | TGTGCCAGCAGCTTGGAGCCAGCCAGCAATCAGCCCCAGCATTTT
14 | TRBJ2-7 | TRBV15 | . | . | CATSRGQGAYEQYF | TGTGCCACCAGCAGAGGGCAAGGTGCCTACGAGCAGTACTTC
16 | TRBJ1-5 | TRBV5-3 | . | TRBD1 | CARSVNRGQGNQPQHF | TGTGCCAGAAGCGTCAACAGGGGGCAGGGCAATCAGCCCCAGCATTTT
15 | TRBJ1-2 | TRBV7-2 | . | . | CASSRVGNKPYGYTF | TGTGCCAGCAGCCGCGTTGGTAATAAGCCTTATGGCTACACCTTC
16 | TRBJ1-3 | TRBV7-2 | . | TRBD1 | CASSYSGTGDGNTIYF | TGTGCCAGCAGCTATTCCGGGACAGGGGATGGAAACACCATATATTTT
12 | TRBJ1-2 | TRBV7-8 | . | . | CASSRSIYGYTF | TGTGCCAGCAGCCGTAGCATCTATGGCTACACCTTC
15 | TRBJ1-2 | TRBV5-5 | medium-sized | . | CASSTRREANYGYTF | TGTGCCAGCAGCACCCGACGGGAAGCTAACTATGGCTACACCTTC
17 | TRBJ1-5 | TRBV3-1/TRBV3-2 | . | TRBD1 | CASSPRDGTGSNQPQHF | TGTGCCAGCAGTCCGAGAGATGGGACAGGGAGCAATCAGCCCCAGCATTTT